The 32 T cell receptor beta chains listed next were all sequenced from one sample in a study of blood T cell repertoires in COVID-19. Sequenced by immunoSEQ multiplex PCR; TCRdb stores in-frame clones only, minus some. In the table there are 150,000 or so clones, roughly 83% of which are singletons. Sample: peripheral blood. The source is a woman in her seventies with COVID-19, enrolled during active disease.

CDR3 amino acids: CASSEATGSGAFF. The DNA of the CDR3 is TGTGCCAGCAGTGAAGCAACAGGGTCCGGAGCTTTCTTT. The chain combines TRBV25-1 with TRBJ1-1, with a weak D call TRBD1 (6 bases). The CDR3 sequence is 13 residues long. The germline gives CDR1 MGHDK, CDR2 SYGVNS. Trimming removed 2 bases from V and 10 bases from J, with 14 bases in between. Variable domain in full (rest from reference TRBV25-1 and TRBJ1-1): EADIYQTPRYLVIGTGKKITLECSQTMGHDKMYWYQQDPGMELHLIHYSYGVNSTEKGDLSSESTVSRIRTEHFPLTLESARPSHTSQYLCASSEATGSGAFFGQGTRLTVV.

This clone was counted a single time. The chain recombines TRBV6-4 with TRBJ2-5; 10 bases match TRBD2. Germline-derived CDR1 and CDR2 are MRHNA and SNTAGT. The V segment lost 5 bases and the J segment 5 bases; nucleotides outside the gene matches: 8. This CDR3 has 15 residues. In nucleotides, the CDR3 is TGTGCCAGCAGTTTAACGAGCGGGGGGGCTGAGACCCAGTACTTC. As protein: CASSLTSGGAETQYF.

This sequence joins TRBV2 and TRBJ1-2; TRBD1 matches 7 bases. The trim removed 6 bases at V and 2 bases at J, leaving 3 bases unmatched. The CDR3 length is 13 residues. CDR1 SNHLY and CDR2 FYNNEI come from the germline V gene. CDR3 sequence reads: CASSAGQNYGYTF. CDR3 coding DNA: TGTGCCAGCAGCGCGGGACAGAACTATGGCTACACCTTC.

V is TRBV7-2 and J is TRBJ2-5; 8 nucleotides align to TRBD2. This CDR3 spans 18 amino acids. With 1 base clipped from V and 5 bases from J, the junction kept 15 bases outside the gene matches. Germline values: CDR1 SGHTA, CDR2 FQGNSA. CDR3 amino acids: CASSLGVASGGSGETQYF. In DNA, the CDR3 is TGTGCCAGCAGCTTAGGGGTGGCCAGCGGGGGATCGGGGGAGACCCAGTACTTC.

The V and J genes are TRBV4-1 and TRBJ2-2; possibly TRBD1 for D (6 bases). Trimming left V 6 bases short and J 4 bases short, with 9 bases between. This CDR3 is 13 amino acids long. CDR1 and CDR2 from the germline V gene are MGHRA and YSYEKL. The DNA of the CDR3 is TGCGCCAGCAGGCAACAGGGCACCGGGGAGCTGTTTTTT. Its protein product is CASRQQGTGELFF.

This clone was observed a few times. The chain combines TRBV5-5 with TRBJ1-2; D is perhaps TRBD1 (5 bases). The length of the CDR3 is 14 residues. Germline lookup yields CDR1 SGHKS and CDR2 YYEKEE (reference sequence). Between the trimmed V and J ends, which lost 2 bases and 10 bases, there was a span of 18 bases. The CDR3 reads CASSFPSGGGDYTF. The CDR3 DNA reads TGTGCCAGCAGCTTTCCTTCGGGGGGTGGCGACTACACCTTC.

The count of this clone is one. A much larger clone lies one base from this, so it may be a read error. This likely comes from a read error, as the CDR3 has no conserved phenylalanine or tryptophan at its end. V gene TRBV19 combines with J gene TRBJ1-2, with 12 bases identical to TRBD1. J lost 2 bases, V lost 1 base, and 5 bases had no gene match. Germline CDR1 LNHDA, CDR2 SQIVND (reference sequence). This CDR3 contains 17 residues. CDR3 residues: CASSIAPGQGANYGYTL. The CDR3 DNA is TGTGCCAGTAGTATAGCCCCGGGACAGGGGGCAAACTATGGCTACACCCTC.

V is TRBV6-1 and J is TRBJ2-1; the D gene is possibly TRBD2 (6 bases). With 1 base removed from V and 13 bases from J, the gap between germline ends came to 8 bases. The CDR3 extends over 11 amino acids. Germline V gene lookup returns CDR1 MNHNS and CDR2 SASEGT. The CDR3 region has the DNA TGTGCCAGCAGTGAAGTCGGGGGACAGTTCTTC. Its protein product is CASSEVGGQFF.

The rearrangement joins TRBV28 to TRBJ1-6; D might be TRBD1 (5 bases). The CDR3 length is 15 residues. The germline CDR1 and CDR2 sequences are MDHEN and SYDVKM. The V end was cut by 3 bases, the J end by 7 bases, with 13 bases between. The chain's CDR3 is CASSLTGLMNSPLHF. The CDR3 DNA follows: TGTGCCAGCAGTTTGACGGGACTGATGAATTCACCCCTCCACTTT. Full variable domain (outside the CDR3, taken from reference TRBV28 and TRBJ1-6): DVKVTQSSRYLVKRTGEKVFLECVQDMDHENMFWYRQDPGLGLRLIYFSYDVKMKEKGDIPEGYSVSREKKERFSLILESASTNQTSMYLCASSLTGLMNSPLHFGNGTRLTVT.

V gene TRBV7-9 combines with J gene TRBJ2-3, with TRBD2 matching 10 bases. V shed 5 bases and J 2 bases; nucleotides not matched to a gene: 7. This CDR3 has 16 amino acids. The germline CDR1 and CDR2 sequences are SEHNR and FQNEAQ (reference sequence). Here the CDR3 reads CASSLLAGRHTDTQYF. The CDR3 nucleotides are TGTGCCAGCAGCCTACTAGCGGGGCGGCACACAGATACGCAGTATTTT. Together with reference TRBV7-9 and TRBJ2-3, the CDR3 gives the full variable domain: DTGVSQNPRHKITKRGQNVTFRCDPISEHNRLYWYRQTLGQGPEFLTYFQNEAQLEKSRLLSDRFSAERPKGSFSTLEIQRTEQGDSAMYLCASSLLAGRHTDTQYFGPGTRLTVL.

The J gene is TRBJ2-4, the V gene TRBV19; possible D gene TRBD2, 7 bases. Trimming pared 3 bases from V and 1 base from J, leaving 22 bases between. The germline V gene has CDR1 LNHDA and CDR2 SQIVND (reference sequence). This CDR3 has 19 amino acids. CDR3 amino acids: CASSISATGGLGAKNIQYF. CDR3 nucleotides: TGTGCCAGTAGTATTAGTGCGACGGGGGGCCTGGGGGCCAAAAACATTCAGTACTTC.

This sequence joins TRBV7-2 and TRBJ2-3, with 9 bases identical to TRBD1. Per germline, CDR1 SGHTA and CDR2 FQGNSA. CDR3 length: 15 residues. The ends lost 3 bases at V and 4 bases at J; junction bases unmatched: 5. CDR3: CASSLGQGGADTQYF. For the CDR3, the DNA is TGTGCCAGCAGCTTGGGACAGGGTGGGGCAGATACGCAGTATTTT.

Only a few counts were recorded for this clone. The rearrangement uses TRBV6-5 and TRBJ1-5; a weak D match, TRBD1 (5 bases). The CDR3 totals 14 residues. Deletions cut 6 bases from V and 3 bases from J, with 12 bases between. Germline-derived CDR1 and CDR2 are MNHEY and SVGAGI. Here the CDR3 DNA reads TGTGCCAGCAGCCCGAGACAGCTCAATCAGCCCCAGCATTTT. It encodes CASSPRQLNQPQHF.

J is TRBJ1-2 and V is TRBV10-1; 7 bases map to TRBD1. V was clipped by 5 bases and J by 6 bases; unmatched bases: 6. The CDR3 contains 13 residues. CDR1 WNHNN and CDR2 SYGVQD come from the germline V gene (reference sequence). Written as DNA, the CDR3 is TGCGCCAGCAGTAGGGGGCCCAAGGATGGCTACACCTTC. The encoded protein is CASSRGPKDGYTF.

The CDR3 DNA sequence: TGTGCCAGTTCGCCAGGGAACTCACCCCTCCACTTT. Amino acids: CASSPGNSPLHF. The genes are TRBV12-3 or TRBV12-4 and TRBJ1-6; the D gene is possibly TRBD1 (5 bases). This CDR3 is built from 12 residues. The V end was cut by 9 bases, the J end by 10 bases, with 13 bases between.

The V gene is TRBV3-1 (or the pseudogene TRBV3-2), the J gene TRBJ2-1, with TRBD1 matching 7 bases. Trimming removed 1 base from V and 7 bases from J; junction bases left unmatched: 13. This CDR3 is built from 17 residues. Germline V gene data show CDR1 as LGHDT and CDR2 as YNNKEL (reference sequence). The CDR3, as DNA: TGTGCCAGCAGCCAAGGTGTACGACAGGGAAGGGGGAATGAGCAGTTCTTC. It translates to CASSQGVRQGRGNEQFF.

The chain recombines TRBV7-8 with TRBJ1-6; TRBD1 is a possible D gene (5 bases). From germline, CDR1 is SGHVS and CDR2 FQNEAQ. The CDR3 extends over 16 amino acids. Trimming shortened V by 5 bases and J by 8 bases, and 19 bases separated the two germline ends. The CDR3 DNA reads TGTGCCAGCAGCCAGGCCCCCAGGGCCTGGGATTCACCCCTCCACTTT. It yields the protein CASSQAPRAWDSPLHF.

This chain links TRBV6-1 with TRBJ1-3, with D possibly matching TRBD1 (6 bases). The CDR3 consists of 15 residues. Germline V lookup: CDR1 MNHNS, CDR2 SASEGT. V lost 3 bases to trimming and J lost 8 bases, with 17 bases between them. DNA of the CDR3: TGTGCCAGCAGTGATTCGACCAGGGGCGCGGACACCATATATTTT. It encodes CASSDSTRGADTIYF.

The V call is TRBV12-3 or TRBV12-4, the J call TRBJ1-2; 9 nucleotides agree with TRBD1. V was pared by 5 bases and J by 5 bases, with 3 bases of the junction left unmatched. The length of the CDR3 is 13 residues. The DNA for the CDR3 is TGTGCCAGCAGTCGGACAGGGGATTATGGCTACACCTTC. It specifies CASSRTGDYGYTF.

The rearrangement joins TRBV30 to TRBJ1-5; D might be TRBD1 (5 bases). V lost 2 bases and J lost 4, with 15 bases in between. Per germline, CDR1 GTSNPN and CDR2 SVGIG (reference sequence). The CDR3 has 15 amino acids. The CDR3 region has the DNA TGTGCCTGGAGTCACCGCTCCAGGGCTAATCAGCCCCAGCATTTT. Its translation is CAWSHRSRANQPQHF.

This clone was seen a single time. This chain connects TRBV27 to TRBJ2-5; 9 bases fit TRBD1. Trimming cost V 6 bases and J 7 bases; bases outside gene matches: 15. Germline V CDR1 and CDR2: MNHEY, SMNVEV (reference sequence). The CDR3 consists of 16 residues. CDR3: CASRLKSSGQGGTQYF. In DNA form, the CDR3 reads TGTGCCAGCAGGCTAAAATCATCGGGACAGGGAGGGACCCAGTACTTC.

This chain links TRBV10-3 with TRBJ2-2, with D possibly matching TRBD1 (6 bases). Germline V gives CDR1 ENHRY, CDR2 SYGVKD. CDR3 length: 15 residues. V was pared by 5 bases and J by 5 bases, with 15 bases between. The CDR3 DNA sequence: TGTGCCATCAGTCCCCTAATACAGGGAACCGGGGAGCTGTTTTTT. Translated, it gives CAISPLIQGTGELFF.

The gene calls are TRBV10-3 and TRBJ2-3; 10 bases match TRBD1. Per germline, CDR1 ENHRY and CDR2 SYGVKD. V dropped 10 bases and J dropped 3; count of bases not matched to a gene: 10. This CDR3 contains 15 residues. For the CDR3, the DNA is TGTGCCACCTTAACGACAGGGGGCGCGACAGATACGCAGTATTTT. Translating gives CATLTTGGATDTQYF.

In DNA form, the CDR3 reads TGTGCCAGCAGCCGGGACATGCAGGTCGGGGAGCTGTTTTTT. Its protein is CASSRDMQVGELFF. The V gene is TRBV11-2, the J gene TRBJ2-2, with D possibly matching TRBD1 (6 bases). The CDR3 spans 14 residues. The germline gives CDR1 SGHAT, CDR2 FQNNGV. Trimming left V 5 bases short and J 7 bases short, with 14 bases between.

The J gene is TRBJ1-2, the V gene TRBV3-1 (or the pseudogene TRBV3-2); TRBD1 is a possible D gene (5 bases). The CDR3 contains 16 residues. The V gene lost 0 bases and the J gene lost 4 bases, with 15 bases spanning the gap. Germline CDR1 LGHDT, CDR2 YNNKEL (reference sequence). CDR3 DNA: TGTGCCAGCAGCCAAGATGGGGCGGGGAACTCCTATGGCTACACCTTC. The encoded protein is CASSQDGAGNSYGYTF.

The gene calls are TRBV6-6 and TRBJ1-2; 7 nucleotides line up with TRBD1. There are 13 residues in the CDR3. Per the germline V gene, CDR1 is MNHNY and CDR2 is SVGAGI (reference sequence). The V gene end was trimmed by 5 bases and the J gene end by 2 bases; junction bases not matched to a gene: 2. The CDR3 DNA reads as TGTGCCAGCAGTATCAGGGGGAACTATGGCTACACCTTC. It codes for CASSIRGNYGYTF.

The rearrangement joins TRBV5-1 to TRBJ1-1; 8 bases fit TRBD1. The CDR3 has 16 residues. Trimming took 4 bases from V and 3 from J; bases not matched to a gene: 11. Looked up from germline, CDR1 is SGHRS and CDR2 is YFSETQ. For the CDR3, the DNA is TGCGCCAGCAGCGGGGATGTCCGGACAGGGTACACTGAAGCTTTCTTT. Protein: CASSGDVRTGYTEAFF.

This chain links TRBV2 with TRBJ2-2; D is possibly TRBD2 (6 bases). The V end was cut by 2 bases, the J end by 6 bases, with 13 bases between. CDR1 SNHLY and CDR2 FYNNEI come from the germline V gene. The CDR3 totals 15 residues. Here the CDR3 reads CASSEHPPSAGELFF. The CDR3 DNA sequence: TGTGCCAGCAGTGAACACCCACCTAGCGCCGGGGAGCTGTTTTTT.

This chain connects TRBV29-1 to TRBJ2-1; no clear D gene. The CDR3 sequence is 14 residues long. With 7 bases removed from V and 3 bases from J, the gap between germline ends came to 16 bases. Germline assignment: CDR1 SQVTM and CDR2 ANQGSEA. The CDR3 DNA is TGCAGCGCAAAGAGAACGACTGGCTACAATGAGCAGTTCTTC. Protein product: CSAKRTTGYNEQFF.

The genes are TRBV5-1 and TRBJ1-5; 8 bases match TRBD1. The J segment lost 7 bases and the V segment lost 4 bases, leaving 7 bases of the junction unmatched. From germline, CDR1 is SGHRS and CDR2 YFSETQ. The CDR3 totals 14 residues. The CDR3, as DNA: TGCGCCAGCAGCGTTGCAGGGGGCGGGCAGCCCCAGCATTTT. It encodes CASSVAGGGQPQHF.

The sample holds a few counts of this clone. The CDR3 loop is CASSKGGGFSYNSPLHF. In DNA form, the CDR3 reads TGTGCCAGCAGTAAAGGAGGAGGTTTTTCCTATAATTCACCCCTCCACTTT. This chain links TRBV6-1 with TRBJ1-6; no reliable D call. The germline V gene encodes CDR1 MNHNS and CDR2 SASEGT. This CDR3 region has 17 residues. The V and J ends lost 5 bases and 1 base respectively, with 15 bases between them.

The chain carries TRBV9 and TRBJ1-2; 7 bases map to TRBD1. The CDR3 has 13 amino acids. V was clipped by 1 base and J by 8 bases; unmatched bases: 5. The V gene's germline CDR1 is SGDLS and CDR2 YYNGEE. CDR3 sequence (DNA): TGTGCCAGCAGCGTAAGCAACAGGGGAGGCTACACCTTC. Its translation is CASSVSNRGGYTF.